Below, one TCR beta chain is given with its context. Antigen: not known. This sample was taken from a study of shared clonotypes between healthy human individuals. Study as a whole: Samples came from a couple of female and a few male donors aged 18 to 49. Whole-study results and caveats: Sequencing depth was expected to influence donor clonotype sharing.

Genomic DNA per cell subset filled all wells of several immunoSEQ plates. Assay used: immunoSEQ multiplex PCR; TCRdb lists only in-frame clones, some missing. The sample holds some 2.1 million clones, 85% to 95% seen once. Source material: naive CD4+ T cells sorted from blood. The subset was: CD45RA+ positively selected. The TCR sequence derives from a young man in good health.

CDR3 DNA sequence: TGTGCCAGCAAATCCACAGGGGCCGGGGAAGAAAAACTGTTTTTT. It encodes CASKSTGAGEEKLFF. The V call is TRBV6-5, the J call TRBJ1-4, with 7 nucleotides matching TRBD1. Losses at the gene ends were 7 bases for V and 8 bases for J; bases not matched to a gene: 13. The germline CDR1 and CDR2 sequences are MNHEY and SVGAGI. This CDR3 has 15 amino acids.